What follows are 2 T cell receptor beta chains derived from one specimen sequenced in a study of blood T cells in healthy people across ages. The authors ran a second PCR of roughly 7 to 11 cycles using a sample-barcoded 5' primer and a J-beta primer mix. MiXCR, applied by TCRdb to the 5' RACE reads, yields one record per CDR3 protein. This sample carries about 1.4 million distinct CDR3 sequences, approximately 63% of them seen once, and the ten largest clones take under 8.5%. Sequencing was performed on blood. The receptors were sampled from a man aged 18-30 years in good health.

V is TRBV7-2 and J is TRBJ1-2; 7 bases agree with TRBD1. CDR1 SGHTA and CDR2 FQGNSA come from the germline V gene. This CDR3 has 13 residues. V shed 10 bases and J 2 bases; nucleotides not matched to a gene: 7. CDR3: CAINRGANYGYTF. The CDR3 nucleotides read TGTGCCATCAACAGGGGAGCAAACTATGGCTACACCTTC.

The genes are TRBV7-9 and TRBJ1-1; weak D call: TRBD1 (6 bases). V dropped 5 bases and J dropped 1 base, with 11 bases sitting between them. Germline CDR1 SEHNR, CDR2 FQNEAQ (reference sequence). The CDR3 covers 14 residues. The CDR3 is CASSTIGGNTEAFF. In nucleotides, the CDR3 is TGTGCCAGCAGCACAATAGGGGGGAACACTGAAGCTTTCTTT.